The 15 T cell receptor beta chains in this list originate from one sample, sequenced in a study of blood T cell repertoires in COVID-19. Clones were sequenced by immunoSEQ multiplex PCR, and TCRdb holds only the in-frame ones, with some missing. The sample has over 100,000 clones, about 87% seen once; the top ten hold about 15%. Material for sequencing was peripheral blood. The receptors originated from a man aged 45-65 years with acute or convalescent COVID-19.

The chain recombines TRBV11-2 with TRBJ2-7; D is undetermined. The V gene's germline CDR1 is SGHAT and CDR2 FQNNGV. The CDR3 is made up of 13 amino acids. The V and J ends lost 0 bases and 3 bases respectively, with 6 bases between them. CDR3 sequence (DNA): TGTGCCAGCAGCTTAGATCTCCGCTACGAGCAGTACTTC. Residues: CASSLDLRYEQYF.

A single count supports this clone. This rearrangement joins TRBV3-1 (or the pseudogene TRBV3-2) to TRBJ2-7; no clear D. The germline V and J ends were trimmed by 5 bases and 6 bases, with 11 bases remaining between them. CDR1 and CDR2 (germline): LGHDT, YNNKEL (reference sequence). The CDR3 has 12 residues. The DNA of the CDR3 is TGTGCCAGCAGCGATACGTCTATCGAGCAGTACTTC. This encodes CASSDTSIEQYF.

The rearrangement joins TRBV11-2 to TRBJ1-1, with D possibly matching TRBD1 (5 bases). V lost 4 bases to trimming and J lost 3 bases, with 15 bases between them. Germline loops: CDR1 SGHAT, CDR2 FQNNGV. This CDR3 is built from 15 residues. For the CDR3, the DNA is TGTGCCAGCAGCTCGATCAGGGAGGGTTACACTGAAGCTTTCTTT. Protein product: CASSSIREGYTEAFF.

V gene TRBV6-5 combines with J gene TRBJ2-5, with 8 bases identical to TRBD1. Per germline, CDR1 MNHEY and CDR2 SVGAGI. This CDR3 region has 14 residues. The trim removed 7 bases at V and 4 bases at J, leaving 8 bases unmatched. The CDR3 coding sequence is TGTGCCAGCAATACCAGGGGGCGCACAGAGACCCAGTACTTC. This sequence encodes CASNTRGRTETQYF.

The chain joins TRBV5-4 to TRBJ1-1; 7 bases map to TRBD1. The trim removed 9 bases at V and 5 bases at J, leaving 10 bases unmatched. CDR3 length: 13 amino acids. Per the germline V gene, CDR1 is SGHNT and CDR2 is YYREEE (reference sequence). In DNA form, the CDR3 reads TGTGCCACCCAGGGGGAGGCGAAGACTGAAGCTTTCTTT. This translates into CATQGEAKTEAFF.

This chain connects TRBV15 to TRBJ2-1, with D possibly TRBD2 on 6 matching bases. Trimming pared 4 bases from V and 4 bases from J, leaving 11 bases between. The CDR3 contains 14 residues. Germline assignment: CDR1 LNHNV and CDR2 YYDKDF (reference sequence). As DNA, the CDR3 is TGTGCCACCAGCAAGGAGGGAGGATACAATGAGCAGTTCTTC. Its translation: CATSKEGGYNEQFF.

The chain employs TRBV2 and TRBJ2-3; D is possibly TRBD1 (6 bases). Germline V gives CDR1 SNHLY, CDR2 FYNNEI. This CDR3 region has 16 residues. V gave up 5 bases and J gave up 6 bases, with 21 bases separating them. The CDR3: CASSWGQTTTDDTQYF. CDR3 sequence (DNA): TGTGCCAGCAGTTGGGGACAAACCACGACAGATGATACGCAGTATTTT. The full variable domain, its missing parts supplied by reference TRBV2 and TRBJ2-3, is EPEVTQTPSHQVTQMGQEVILRCVPISNHLYFYWYRQILGQKVEFLVSFYNNEISEKSEIFDDQFSVERPDGSNFTLKIRSTKLEDSAMYFCASSWGQTTTDDTQYFGPGTRLTVL.

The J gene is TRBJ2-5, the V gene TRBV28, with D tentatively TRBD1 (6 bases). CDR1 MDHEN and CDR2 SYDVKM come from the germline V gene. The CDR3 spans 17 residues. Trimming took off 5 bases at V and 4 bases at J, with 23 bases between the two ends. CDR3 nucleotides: TGTGCCAGCAGTCCTAGGACCAAACAGGGTTTAGGAGAGACCCAGTACTTC. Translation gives CASSPRTKQGLGETQYF.

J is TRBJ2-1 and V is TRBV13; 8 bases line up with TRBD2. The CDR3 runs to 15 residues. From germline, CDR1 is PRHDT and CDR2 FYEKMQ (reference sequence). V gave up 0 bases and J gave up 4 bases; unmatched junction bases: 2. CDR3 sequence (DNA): TGTGCCAGCAGCTTAGGGCTAGCGGGTTACAATGAGCAGTTCTTC. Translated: CASSLGLAGYNEQFF.

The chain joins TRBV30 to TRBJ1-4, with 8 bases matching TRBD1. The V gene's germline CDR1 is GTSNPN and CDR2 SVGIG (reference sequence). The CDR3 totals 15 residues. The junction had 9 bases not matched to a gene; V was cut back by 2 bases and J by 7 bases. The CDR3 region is CAWSTPSGGLEKLFF. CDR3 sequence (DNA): TGTGCCTGGAGTACCCCGTCAGGGGGCCTTGAAAAACTGTTTTTT.

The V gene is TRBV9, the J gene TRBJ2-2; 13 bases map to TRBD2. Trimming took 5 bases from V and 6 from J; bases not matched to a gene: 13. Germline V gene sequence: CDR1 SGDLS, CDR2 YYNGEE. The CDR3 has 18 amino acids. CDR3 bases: TGTGCCAGCAGTGCCGGGACTAGCGGGACCCGGGGATCCGGGGAGCTGTTTTTT. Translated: CASSAGTSGTRGSGELFF.

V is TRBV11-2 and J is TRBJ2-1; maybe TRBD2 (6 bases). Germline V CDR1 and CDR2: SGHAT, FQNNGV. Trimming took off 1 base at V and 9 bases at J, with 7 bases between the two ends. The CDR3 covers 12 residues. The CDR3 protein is CASSLGRGEQFF. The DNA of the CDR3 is TGTGCCAGCAGCTTAGGGCGGGGTGAGCAGTTCTTC.

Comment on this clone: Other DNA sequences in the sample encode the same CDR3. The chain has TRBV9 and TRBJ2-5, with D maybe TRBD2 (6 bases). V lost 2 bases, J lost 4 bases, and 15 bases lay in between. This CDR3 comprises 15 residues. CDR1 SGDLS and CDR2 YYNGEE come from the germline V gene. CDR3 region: CASSVDSGRGETQYF. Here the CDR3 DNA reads TGTGCCAGCAGCGTGGATTCCGGGAGAGGAGAGACCCAGTACTTC.

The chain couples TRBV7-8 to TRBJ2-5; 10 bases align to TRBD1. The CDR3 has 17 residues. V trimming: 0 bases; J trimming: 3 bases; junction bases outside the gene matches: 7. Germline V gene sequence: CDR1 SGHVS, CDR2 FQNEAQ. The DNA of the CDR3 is TGTGCCAGCAGCTTAGCGCCCCGGACAGGGGGGAAAGAGACCCAGTACTTC. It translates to CASSLAPRTGGKETQYF.

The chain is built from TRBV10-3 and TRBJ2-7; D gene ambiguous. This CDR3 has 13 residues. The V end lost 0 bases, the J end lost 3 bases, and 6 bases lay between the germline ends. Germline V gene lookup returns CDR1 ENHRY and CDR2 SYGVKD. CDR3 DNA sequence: TGTGCCATCAGTGAGTCGTCCAGCTACGAGCAGTACTTC. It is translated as CAISESSSYEQYF.